Below, 21 T cell receptor beta chains from the same sample are listed, as sequenced in a study of T cell responses to AZD1222 COVID-19 vaccine. TCRdb keeps only in-frame clones here, not all; method: immunoSEQ multiplex PCR. In the table there are about 120,000 clones, about 92% of which are singletons. The sequencing here drew on peripheral blood, taken 28 days after the second AZD1222 dose. These receptors all come from an adult who received the AZD1222 COVID-19 vaccine.

The chain employs TRBV6-5 and TRBJ1-4; D unclear. CDR1 and CDR2 from the germline V gene are MNHEY and SVGAGI. The germline V and J ends were trimmed by 3 bases and 6 bases, with 8 bases remaining between them. This CDR3 has 13 residues. The CDR3 sequence: CASSYSGDEKLFF. In nucleotides, the CDR3 is TGTGCCAGCAGTTATAGTGGGGATGAAAAACTGTTTTTT.

The chain couples TRBV7-2 to TRBJ2-2, with 8 positions matching TRBD2. In germline, CDR1 is SGHTA, CDR2 FQGNSA. The CDR3 is made up of 17 amino acids. V shed 1 base, J shed 7 bases, and the junction held 11 bases outside the gene matches. The CDR3 loop is CASSLVPSGGLVGELFF. CDR3 sequence (DNA): TGTGCCAGCAGCTTAGTACCCAGCGGGGGTTTGGTCGGGGAGCTGTTTTTT.

The chain employs TRBV5-4 and TRBJ1-2, with 7 bases identical to TRBD1. Germline V gives CDR1 SGHNT, CDR2 YYREEE (reference sequence). V gave up 5 bases and J gave up 5 bases; unmatched junction bases: 9. CDR3 length: 14 amino acids. Written as DNA, the CDR3 is TGTGCCAGCAGTTGGAACAGGGGTGGTTATGGCTACACCTTC. Its protein is CASSWNRGGYGYTF.

In this sample, this clone turned up a few times. This chain joins TRBV15 and TRBJ2-7; TRBD2 is a possible D gene (5 bases). The V and J ends lost 0 bases and 6 bases respectively, with 15 bases between them. Germline V CDR1 and CDR2: LNHNV, YYDKDF (reference sequence). The CDR3 is made up of 15 amino acids. CDR3 loop: CATSREGLEGFEQYF. The CDR3, as DNA: TGTGCCACCAGCAGAGAAGGGTTAGAGGGCTTCGAGCAGTACTTC.

This clone has just a few counts. The CDR3: CASRDEGIGTGELFF. CDR3 coding DNA: TGCGCCAGCAGGGATGAGGGGATAGGAACCGGGGAGCTGTTTTTT. The chain carries TRBV10-2 and TRBJ2-2; tentatively, D is TRBD1 or TRBD2 (5 bases each). Trimming removed 6 bases from V and 5 bases from J, with 16 bases in between. The CDR3 contains 15 residues. The germline V gene has CDR1 WSHSY and CDR2 SAAADI.

The rearrangement uses TRBV11-2 and TRBJ1-3, with D unresolved. Deletions cut 5 bases from V and 9 bases from J, with 17 bases between. The germline V gene encodes CDR1 SGHAT and CDR2 FQNNGV. This CDR3 is 14 amino acids long. This CDR3 reads CASSPLGVTSTIYF. The CDR3 DNA is TGTGCCAGCAGCCCCCTGGGAGTTACTAGCACCATATATTTT.

The V call is TRBV19, the J call TRBJ2-5; TRBD2 might be the D (6 bases). Between the trimmed V and J ends, which lost 4 bases and 2 bases, there was a span of 14 bases. The CDR3 spans 15 residues. Germline loops: CDR1 LNHDA, CDR2 SQIVND (reference sequence). This CDR3 is CASSTPTSEQETQYF. The CDR3 nucleotides read TGTGCCAGTAGTACCCCGACTAGTGAGCAAGAGACCCAGTACTTC.

This rearrangement joins TRBV11-1 to TRBJ2-7; D ambiguous. V was cut by 4 bases and J by 10 bases, with 11 bases left in between. Germline loops: CDR1 SGHAT, CDR2 FQDESV (reference sequence). The CDR3 covers 11 residues. In nucleotides, the CDR3 is TGTGCCAGCAGCTCCGGACCAACCCAGTACTTC. This translates into CASSSGPTQYF.

V gene TRBV7-8 combines with J gene TRBJ2-7, with D possibly TRBD2 on 6 matching bases. The CDR3 loop spans 13 amino acids. Germline assignment: CDR1 SGHVS and CDR2 FQNEAQ. Trimming pared 5 bases from V and 9 bases from J, leaving 17 bases between. CDR3 in amino acids: CASSIGIADRQYF. The CDR3 DNA follows: TGTGCCAGCAGCATAGGAATAGCGGATCGGCAGTACTTC.

V is TRBV6-6 and J is TRBJ1-3; D unclear. Germline V gene sequence: CDR1 MNHNY, CDR2 SVGAGI (reference sequence). The length of the CDR3 is 13 residues. Trimming pared 2 bases from V and 3 bases from J, leaving 5 bases between. The CDR3 loop is CASSYTSGNTIYF. The CDR3 coding sequence is TGTGCCAGCAGTTACACGAGTGGAAACACCATATATTTT.

The J gene is TRBJ2-2, the V gene TRBV19, with TRBD2 matching 10 bases. CDR1 and CDR2 (germline): LNHDA, SQIVND (reference sequence). Trimming at V came to 2 bases and at J to 6 bases, leaving 6 bases not matched to a gene. This CDR3 comprises 16 residues. As DNA, the CDR3 is TGTGCCAGTAGTATAAGGAGGCTAGCGGGGGCCGGGGAGCTGTTTTTT. Protein: CASSIRRLAGAGELFF.

CDR3 nucleotide sequence: TGCAGTGCTAGTGGCGAGTTCTATGGCTACACCTTC. Protein: CSASGEFYGYTF. The V call is TRBV20-1, the J call TRBJ1-2; D gene ambiguous. CDR1 is DFQATT and CDR2 is SNEGSKA in the germline V gene (reference sequence). V lost 3 bases and J lost 4, with 9 bases in between. CDR3 length: 12 residues.

V usage is TRBV3-1 (or the pseudogene TRBV3-2) and J usage is TRBJ2-2, with 10 bases that match TRBD2. Trimming took 3 bases from V and 3 from J; bases not matched to a gene: 1. In germline, CDR1 is LGHDT, CDR2 YNNKEL (reference sequence). The CDR3 extends over 15 amino acids. DNA of the CDR3: TGTGCCAGCAGCCAGGGACTAGCGCACACCGGGGAGCTGTTTTTT. It is translated as CASSQGLAHTGELFF.

For the CDR3, the DNA is TGCGCCAGCGGGTTGCCGGGCCAGGACTCAGAAGCTTTCTTT. Translation gives CASGLPGQDSEAFF. The chain combines TRBV5-1 with TRBJ1-1; D not resolved. This CDR3 spans 14 amino acids. The V end was cut by 7 bases, the J end by 8 bases, with 21 bases between. From germline, CDR1 is SGHRS and CDR2 YFSETQ.

The sample holds one count of this clone. The chain is built from TRBV7-7 and TRBJ2-1; D may be TRBD2 (5 bases). Trimming cost V 3 bases and J 10 bases, with 13 bases left between them. Germline loops: CDR1 SSHAT, CDR2 FNYEAQ (reference sequence). The CDR3 spans 13 residues. The CDR3 spells CASSFEGHGEQFF. CDR3 nucleotide sequence: TGTGCCAGCAGCTTTGAGGGTCACGGAGAGCAGTTCTTC.

The genes are TRBV7-3 and TRBJ2-7, with no clear D. Between the trimmed V and J ends, which lost 3 bases and 6 bases, there was a span of 15 bases. The V gene's germline CDR1 is SGHTA and CDR2 FQGTGA. The CDR3 contains 14 residues. The chain's CDR3 is CASSLDPRNGEQYF. The CDR3 bases are TGTGCCAGCAGCTTGGACCCGAGAAACGGCGAGCAGTACTTC.

This rearrangement joins TRBV5-1 to TRBJ2-3, with D perhaps TRBD1 (5 bases). This CDR3 spans 14 amino acids. Trimming shortened V by 4 bases and J by 4 bases, and 13 bases separated the two germline ends. Germline lookup yields CDR1 SGHRS and CDR2 YFSETQ. CDR3 bases: TGCGCCAGCAGCCCCTGGACACGCGCAGATACGCAGTATTTT. It codes for CASSPWTRADTQYF.

The chain uses TRBV5-1 and TRBJ2-3; D possibly corresponds to TRBD2 (6 bases). Between the trimmed V and J ends, which lost 5 bases and 2 bases, there was a span of 18 bases. CDR3 length equals 16 residues. Germline assignment: CDR1 SGHRS and CDR2 YFSETQ. Here the CDR3 reads CASSFAGKRYTDTQYF. CDR3 nucleotides: TGCGCCAGCAGTTTCGCGGGAAAACGGTACACAGATACGCAGTATTTT.

This chain connects TRBV15 to TRBJ2-5; TRBD2 aligns across 7 bases. There are 14 residues in the CDR3. Trimming removed 0 bases from V and 5 bases from J; junction bases left unmatched: 3. CDR1 LNHNV and CDR2 YYDKDF come from the germline V gene (reference sequence). For the CDR3, the DNA is TGTGCCACCAGCAGAGATCTCGGGAGGGAGACCCAGTACTTC. This translates into CATSRDLGRETQYF.

This clone was seen once. CDR3 DNA sequence: TGTGCCAGCAGTGAAGGTTCTAGTCAACAGACCCAGTACTTC. Its translation: CASSEGSSQQTQYF. This chain links TRBV6-1 with TRBJ2-5; D not resolved. Germline-derived CDR1 and CDR2 are MNHNS and SASEGT. Trimming stripped 1 base from V and 6 bases from J, with 12 bases between. The CDR3 is 14 amino acids.

The V call is TRBV29-1, the J call TRBJ2-1; D may correspond to TRBD1 or TRBD2 (6 bases each). This CDR3 has 13 residues. CDR1 is SQVTM and CDR2 is ANQGSEA in the germline V gene. Trimming removed 7 bases at V and 7 bases at J, with 17 bases between. CDR3 sequence reads: CSGRGRPGNEQFF. The DNA for the CDR3 is TGCAGCGGCCGGGGGCGGCCGGGGAATGAGCAGTTCTTC.